The 25 T cell receptor beta chains presented below share a single source sample, sequenced in a study of cytomegalovirus exposure and HLA in healthy donors. In the PCR, 60 Vbeta and 13 Jbeta primers were used. The method was immunoSEQ multiplex PCR; TCRdb's version includes in-frame clones alone and lacks a portion of them. The top ten hold 3.7% of the sample, which has about 160,000 clones, approximately 80% seen once. Sequencing input: PBMCs. The receptors shown here come from a man aged 30-40 years in good health and CMV-seropositive.

CDR3 protein: CASSQDPGQGSYEQYF. Here the CDR3 DNA reads TGCGCCAGCAGCCAAGATCCGGGACAGGGCTCCTACGAGCAGTACTTC. J is TRBJ2-7 and V is TRBV4-1, with 9 bases aligning to TRBD1. This CDR3 spans 16 amino acids. Germline trimming cut 0 bases from V and 0 bases from J; bases unmatched to any gene: 3. The germline CDR1 and CDR2 sequences are MGHRA and YSYEKL.

J is TRBJ2-2 and V is TRBV29-1; 7 positions agree with TRBD1. This CDR3 has 14 residues. V was pared by 6 bases and J by 4 bases, with 8 bases of the junction left unmatched. Per germline, CDR1 SQVTM and CDR2 ANQGSEA. CDR3 sequence (DNA): TGCAGCGTCGAGACAGGGAAAGGCACCGGGGAGCTGTTTTTT. Amino acids: CSVETGKGTGELFF.

V is TRBV29-1 and J is TRBJ1-3; D gene uncertain. CDR3 length equals 14 residues. Germline lookup yields CDR1 SQVTM and CDR2 ANQGSEA. Trimming took off 6 bases at V and 0 bases at J, with 12 bases between the two ends. The CDR3 reads CSVRLRFSGNTIYF. CDR3 sequence (DNA): TGCAGCGTCCGACTGCGATTCTCTGGAAACACCATATATTTT.

The gene calls are TRBV10-3 and TRBJ2-1; 13 nucleotides agree with TRBD2. The CDR3 is 15 amino acids. J was trimmed by 3 bases and V by 6 bases; bases with no gene match: 2. The germline gives CDR1 ENHRY, CDR2 SYGVKD. This chain's CDR3 is CAIRGTSGIYNEQFF. In DNA, the CDR3 is TGTGCCATCAGAGGGACTAGCGGGATCTACAATGAGCAGTTCTTC.

The chain joins TRBV10-1 to TRBJ1-1; no clear D. This CDR3 has 12 residues. CDR1 and CDR2 from the germline V gene are WNHNN and SYGVQD (reference sequence). V shed 3 bases and J shed 3 bases, with 5 bases lying between them. In DNA form, the CDR3 reads TGCGCCAGCAGTGATGCAGACACTGAAGCTTTCTTT. Its protein is CASSDADTEAFF.

The chain uses TRBV27 and TRBJ1-5; 10 bases map to TRBD1. Per the germline V gene, CDR1 is MNHEY and CDR2 is SMNVEV (reference sequence). The CDR3 covers 16 residues. Germline trimming cut 1 base from V and 5 bases from J; bases unmatched to any gene: 5. CDR3 sequence reads: CASSLFGTGVHQPQHF. CDR3 sequence (DNA): TGTGCCAGCAGTTTATTTGGGACAGGGGTTCATCAGCCCCAGCATTTT.

V usage is TRBV7-6 and J usage is TRBJ2-7, with 7 positions matching TRBD2. The V gene end was trimmed by 5 bases and the J gene end by 6 bases; junction bases not matched to a gene: 4. Germline V gene data show CDR1 as SGHVS and CDR2 as FNYEAQ. CDR3 length equals 12 residues. CDR3 sequence reads: CASSDWGGEQYF. In DNA, the CDR3 is TGTGCCAGCAGCGATTGGGGGGGCGAGCAGTACTTC.

J is TRBJ2-5 and V is TRBV7-8; 7 positions agree with TRBD1. After removal of 0 bases from V and 0 bases from J, the junction contained 4 bases not matched to a gene. There are 16 residues in the CDR3. Germline V gene data show CDR1 as SGHVS and CDR2 as FQNEAQ. CDR3 DNA sequence: TGTGCCAGCAGCTTAGCGGACAGGATGTACCAAGAGACCCAGTACTTC. It yields the protein CASSLADRMYQETQYF.

The chain recombines TRBV7-9 with TRBJ2-5, with 7 bases aligning to TRBD1. The CDR3 runs to 14 residues. Germline CDR1 is SEHNR and CDR2 is FQNEAQ (reference sequence). The ends lost 1 base at V and 4 bases at J; junction bases unmatched: 3. The DNA for the CDR3 is TGTGCCAGCAGCTTAGTCTACAGGGGAGAGACCCAGTACTTC. It encodes CASSLVYRGETQYF.

The V and J genes are TRBV4-1 and TRBJ1-2; D may be TRBD1 (6 bases). V lost 8 bases to trimming and J lost 9 bases, with 22 bases between them. The CDR3 runs 14 residues. CDR1 is MGHRA and CDR2 is YSYEKL in the germline V gene. The CDR3 region is CASGRTVQVESYTF. For the CDR3, the DNA is TGCGCCAGCGGAAGGACAGTTCAGGTGGAGAGCTACACCTTC.

The chain couples TRBV2 to TRBJ2-1; TRBD2 matches 9 bases. CDR1 and CDR2 (germline): SNHLY, FYNNEI. V lost 8 bases, J lost 10 bases, and 12 bases stayed unmatched. This CDR3 comprises 14 residues. CDR3 bases: TGTGCCAGCGGGGGGGCTAGCGGGGTTGGCGAGCAGTTCTTC. Translating gives CASGGASGVGEQFF.

In the case of this clone: This sample also contains other DNA sequences that code for the same CDR3. The chain combines TRBV15 with TRBJ2-7, with D possibly matching TRBD2 (5 bases). Germline V gene lookup returns CDR1 LNHNV and CDR2 YYDKDF (reference sequence). This CDR3 has 14 residues. The V end was cut by 0 bases, the J end by 0 bases, with 6 bases between. The CDR3 region is CATSREGGSYEQYF. As DNA, the CDR3 is TGTGCCACCAGCAGAGAAGGAGGCTCCTACGAGCAGTACTTC.

The CDR3 is CASGDRLGRELFF. The CDR3 DNA is TGTGCCAGCGGGGACAGGTTGGGTCGGGAGCTGTTTTTT. This chain links TRBV7-2 with TRBJ2-2; 8 bases are shared with TRBD1. V lost 8 bases to trimming and J lost 9 bases; unmatched junction nucleotides: 8. The CDR3 has 13 amino acids. Germline V gene data show CDR1 as SGHTA and CDR2 as FQGNSA.

The chain combines TRBV6-1 with TRBJ1-2; D is unresolved. Germline CDR1 reads MNHNS; CDR2 reads SASEGT. This CDR3 comprises 13 residues. V was pared by 3 bases and J by 4 bases, with 9 bases between. The CDR3 DNA sequence: TGTGCCAGCAGTGAGGAACGGAGCTATGGCTACACCTTC. This codes for CASSEERSYGYTF.

The rearrangement joins TRBV28 to TRBJ1-4, with D unclear. The CDR3 loop spans 13 amino acids. The ends were cut back, 7 bases at V and 11 bases at J, with 17 bases in the middle. CDR1 is MDHEN and CDR2 is SYDVKM in the germline V gene. The CDR3, as DNA: TGTGCCAGCAAAGCGGACGCCATTGGGAAACTGTTTTTT. Translation: CASKADAIGKLFF.

This clone has only a few counts. The chain employs TRBV5-6 and TRBJ1-2, with D tentatively TRBD1 (6 bases). The CDR3 is made up of 15 amino acids. Per the germline V gene, CDR1 is SGHDT and CDR2 is YYEEEE. V gave up 0 bases and J gave up 4 bases, with 13 bases separating them. The DNA for the CDR3 is TGTGCCAGCAGCTTGGTCGAGGGGGACGGCTATGGCTACACCTTC. It yields the protein CASSLVEGDGYGYTF. The complete variable domain, with remaining parts taken from reference TRBV5-6 and TRBJ1-2, reads DAGVTQSPTHLIKTRGQQVTLRCSPKSGHDTVSWYQQALGQGPQFIFQYYEEEERQRGNFPDRFSGHQFPNYSSELNVNALLLGDSALYLCASSLVEGDGYGYTFGSGTRLTVV.

This clone has a single count. The chain employs TRBV10-3 and TRBJ2-5; 14 positions agree with TRBD2. Germline lookup yields CDR1 ENHRY and CDR2 SYGVKD. V shed 6 bases, J shed 0 bases, and the junction held 3 bases outside the gene matches. The CDR3 is 16 amino acids. The CDR3 is CAIRQGLAGDQETQYF. CDR3 DNA: TGTGCCATCAGACAGGGACTAGCGGGGGACCAAGAGACCCAGTACTTC.

The chain links TRBV7-2 to TRBJ1-4, with 7 bases fitting TRBD1. Germline assignment: CDR1 SGHTA and CDR2 FQGNSA. The CDR3 is 15 amino acids. Unmatched junction bases numbered 10, after V lost 5 bases and J lost 7 bases. CDR3 DNA sequence: TGTGCCAGCAGCCCACGGGACAGAAAAGGTGAAAAACTGTTTTTT. Translation: CASSPRDRKGEKLFF.

The rearrangement uses TRBV7-8 and TRBJ2-7, with D possibly matching TRBD2 (6 bases). The CDR3 covers 14 residues. Trimming took off 0 bases at V and 4 bases at J, with 10 bases between the two ends. Germline loops: CDR1 SGHVS, CDR2 FQNEAQ. Here the CDR3 reads CASSLASGEYEQYF. The CDR3 bases are TGTGCCAGCAGCTTAGCTTCGGGGGAGTACGAGCAGTACTTC.

The rearrangement links TRBV27 to TRBJ2-7, with 8 bases identical to TRBD1. Germline CDR1 reads MNHEY; CDR2 reads SMNVEV (reference sequence). This CDR3 comprises 13 residues. The V gene end was trimmed by 4 bases and the J gene end by 3 bases; junction bases not matched to a gene: 2. CDR3: CASSSGTGYEQYF. The CDR3 nucleotides are TGTGCCAGCAGTTCCGGGACAGGCTACGAGCAGTACTTC.

This chain joins TRBV7-9 and TRBJ2-7, with a tentative D call TRBD2 (5 bases). Germline V gene sequence: CDR1 SEHNR, CDR2 FQNEAQ (reference sequence). V lost 5 bases and J lost 6, with 11 bases in between. The CDR3 extends over 12 amino acids. The CDR3 coding sequence is TGTGCCAGCAGCACGGGGATTCCCGAGCAGTACTTC. This sequence encodes CASSTGIPEQYF. The full variable domain, with the rest looked up from reference TRBV7-9 and TRBJ2-7, is DTGVSQNPRHKITKRGQNVTFRCDPISEHNRLYWYRQTLGQGPEFLTYFQNEAQLEKSRLLSDRFSAERPKGSFSTLEIQRTEQGDSAMYLCASSTGIPEQYFGPGTRLTVT.

CDR3 bases: TGTGCCATCAGGGACAGATTGGATAGCAATCAGCCCCAGCATTTT. Its protein is CAIRDRLDSNQPQHF. V and J are TRBV10-3 and TRBJ1-5; a possible D gene is TRBD1 (6 bases). Germline CDR1 is ENHRY and CDR2 is SYGVKD. CDR3 size: 15 residues. With 6 bases removed from V and 0 bases from J, the gap between germline ends came to 12 bases.

A few counts support this clone. The chain employs TRBV5-1 and TRBJ2-1; the D gene is possibly TRBD1 (5 bases). In germline, CDR1 is SGHRS, CDR2 YFSETQ. Trimming removed 3 bases at V and 5 bases at J, with 9 bases between. CDR3 length: 13 amino acids. CDR3 in amino acids: CASSSGHNNEQFF. The CDR3 nucleotides read TGCGCCAGCAGCTCAGGACACAACAATGAGCAGTTCTTC.

This rearrangement joins TRBV30 to TRBJ2-5; D possibly corresponds to TRBD2 (5 bases). Germline V CDR1 and CDR2: GTSNPN, SVGIG (reference sequence). Trimming stripped 0 bases from V and 2 bases from J, with 10 bases between. There are 14 residues in the CDR3. CDR3 amino acids: CAWSVRGWQETQYF. The CDR3 region has the DNA TGTGCCTGGAGTGTACGAGGGTGGCAAGAGACCCAGTACTTC.

This chain joins TRBV5-1 and TRBJ2-7; 8 bases line up with TRBD2. V trimming: 5 bases; J trimming: 4 bases; junction bases outside the gene matches: 14. Germline CDR1 reads SGHRS; CDR2 reads YFSETQ. The CDR3 is 16 residues long. This CDR3 reads CASRPQSGLVSYEQYF. CDR3 DNA sequence: TGCGCCAGCAGGCCCCAATCGGGACTAGTATCTTACGAGCAGTACTTC.